Below are 14 T cell receptor beta chains sequenced from a single sample in a study of lymphopenia after photon versus proton radiotherapy. Libraries were prepared by immunoSEQ multiplex PCR; TCRdb keeps only in-frame clonotypes and omits some of them. The table shows 55,000 to 85,000 clones, with 80% to 95% occurring only once. The sample was peripheral blood, taken from a patient treated with photon-based radiotherapy. The receptor set was obtained from a woman in her forties with cholangiocarcinoma.

The chain employs TRBV29-1 and TRBJ1-1; 7 bases are shared with TRBD1. With 6 bases clipped from V and 3 bases from J, the junction kept 7 bases outside the gene matches. CDR1 SQVTM and CDR2 ANQGSEA come from the germline V gene. The CDR3 spans 13 residues. The CDR3 coding sequence is TGCAGCGTGGGAACAGGGGTATACACTGAAGCTTTCTTT. It specifies CSVGTGVYTEAFF.

The chain is built from TRBV7-2 and TRBJ2-1; D gene uncertain. In germline, CDR1 is SGHTA, CDR2 FQGNSA. The CDR3 runs 13 residues. V lost 8 bases and J 5 bases, leaving 13 bases between the germline ends. The CDR3 sequence is CASFSPRHNEQFF. CDR3 in DNA: TGTGCCAGCTTCTCACCGCGTCACAATGAGCAGTTCTTC.

This clone was observed once. This chain links TRBV19 with TRBJ1-4; D gene uncertain. Looked up from germline, CDR1 is LNHDA and CDR2 is SQIVND (reference sequence). Trimming shortened V by 2 bases and J by 8 bases, and 12 bases separated the two germline ends. This CDR3 is 14 amino acids long. CDR3: CASSIIGSYEKLFF. Written as DNA, the CDR3 is TGTGCCAGTAGTATAATCGGGTCGTACGAAAAACTGTTTTTT.

The V gene is TRBV11-2, the J gene TRBJ2-7; perhaps TRBD1 as D (6 bases). The CDR3 loop spans 15 amino acids. V was cut by 2 bases and J by 0 bases, with 11 bases left in between. The germline V gene has CDR1 SGHAT and CDR2 FQNNGV. The CDR3, as DNA: TGTGCCAGCAGCTTAACAGGGACGAGCTCCTACGAGCAGTACTTC. This sequence encodes CASSLTGTSSYEQYF.

The chain is built from TRBV6-1 and TRBJ2-3; D might be TRBD1 or TRBD2, each matching 5 bases. V dropped 6 bases and J dropped 1 base, with 14 bases sitting between them. In germline, CDR1 is MNHNS, CDR2 SASEGT. This CDR3 comprises 15 residues. CDR3 in DNA: TGTGCCAGCAGGGGGGTGGGGTTGGGCACAGATACGCAGTATTTT. Its translation is CASRGVGLGTDTQYF.

The chain has TRBV15 and TRBJ1-6; TRBD1 matches at 11 bases. V lost 0 bases, J lost 1 base, and 5 bases stayed unmatched. This CDR3 is 19 amino acids long. Germline CDR1 is LNHNV and CDR2 is YYDKDF (reference sequence). CDR3 nucleotides: TGTGCCACCAGCAGAGATAGGGGACAGGGGGTATCCTATAATTCACCCCTCCACTTT. It yields the protein CATSRDRGQGVSYNSPLHF.

CDR3 sequence: CASSDGTGLNSPLHF. The CDR3 bases are TGTGCCAGCAGCGACGGGACAGGGCTTAATTCACCCCTCCACTTT. This chain uses TRBV2 with TRBJ1-6; 9 bases align to TRBD1. V shed 6 bases, J shed 6 bases, and the junction held 6 bases outside the gene matches. The CDR3 contains 15 residues. Germline CDR1 is SNHLY and CDR2 is FYNNEI.

The V and J genes are TRBV19 and TRBJ2-5, with D perhaps matching TRBD2 (7 bases). The germline gives CDR1 LNHDA, CDR2 SQIVND (reference sequence). The CDR3 loop spans 15 amino acids. V was shortened by 7 bases and J by 5 bases, with 20 bases between the two germline ends. CDR3 sequence: CASTSGGGPQETQYF. The CDR3 region has the DNA TGTGCCAGTACCTCAGGCGGGGGCCCTCAGGAGACCCAGTACTTC.

V gene TRBV6-5 combines with J gene TRBJ2-7; a weak D match, TRBD2 (6 bases). The CDR3 has 15 amino acids. Germline V lookup: CDR1 MNHEY, CDR2 SVGAGI. V gave up 6 bases and J gave up 2 bases, with 17 bases separating them. The CDR3, as DNA: TGTGCCAGCAGCCCACGCGGGACCAAAACCTACGAGCAGTACTTC. Its translation: CASSPRGTKTYEQYF.

The chain has TRBV7-9 and TRBJ1-4, with unresolved D. Germline CDR1 reads SEHNR; CDR2 reads FQNEAQ (reference sequence). V lost 1 base, J lost 8 bases, and 14 bases lay in between. The CDR3 consists of 15 residues. CDR3 region: CASSLEGSGREKLFF. The CDR3 DNA follows: TGTGCCAGCAGCTTAGAAGGGTCCGGCAGGGAAAAACTGTTTTTT.

The V call is TRBV19, the J call TRBJ1-1; D is perhaps TRBD1 (6 bases). V lost 3 bases and J lost 4, with 21 bases in between. The V gene's germline CDR1 is LNHDA and CDR2 SQIVND (reference sequence). The length of the CDR3 is 17 residues. Written as DNA, the CDR3 is TGTGCCAGTAGTATTGGGGCAGGGGCGAGGGGTGGCACTGAAGCTTTCTTT. Translating it yields CASSIGAGARGGTEAFF.

The chain couples TRBV13 to TRBJ1-1; D call uncertain. Germline CDR1 PRHDT, CDR2 FYEKMQ (reference sequence). V shed 5 bases and J shed 6 bases, with 10 bases lying between them. This CDR3 has 12 amino acids. The CDR3 coding sequence is TGTGCCAGCAGCCCCAGACGGTCTGAAGCTTTCTTT. As protein: CASSPRRSEAFF. Looking up the rest from reference TRBV13 and TRBJ1-1 gives the full variable domain: AAGVIQSPRHLIKEKRETATLKCYPIPRHDTVYWYQQGPGQDPQFLISFYEKMQSDKGSIPDRFSAQQFSDYHSELNMSSLELGDSALYFCASSPRRSEAFFGQGTRLTVV.

The chain is built from TRBV30 and TRBJ2-5, with D perhaps matching TRBD2 (7 bases). The V and J ends lost 0 bases and 10 bases respectively, with 15 bases between them. The CDR3 sequence is 13 residues long. Germline loops: CDR1 GTSNPN, CDR2 SVGIG (reference sequence). The CDR3 DNA follows: TGTGCCTGGAGTGTTGATAGGGGGAGGGACCAGTACTTC. Protein product: CAWSVDRGRDQYF.

This clone was picked up one time. The chain links TRBV30 to TRBJ1-2, with D possibly being TRBD1 (5 bases). V was pared by 3 bases and J by 4 bases, with 18 bases between. The germline CDR1 and CDR2 sequences are GTSNPN and SVGIG (reference sequence). CDR3 length: 15 residues. In nucleotides, the CDR3 is TGTGCCTGGAGCCTTCTGGGACTACGATCCTATGGCTACACCTTC. The encoded protein is CAWSLLGLRSYGYTF.